This TCR beta chain originates from a study of cytomegalovirus exposure and HLA in healthy donors. Study as a whole: In a later analysis, it was reported that the 110 or so validation repertoires had been produced on the same platform as the roughly 700 repertoires belonging to the first cohort. Points from the study as a whole: Three chains linked to CMV were shown in vitro to be specific for CMV antigens. There were some public TCRs occurring in many donors, but most TCR sequences were rare. Reports indicated that the classifier achieved high specificity and sensitivity in diagnosing cytomegalovirus status.

Comment on this clone: Its antigen is undetermined.

TCRdb keeps only in-frame clones here, not all; method: immunoSEQ multiplex PCR. In the table there are 35,000 to 55,000 clones, roughly 93% of which are singletons. The germline gives CDR1 SEHNR, CDR2 FQNEAQ (reference sequence). There are 14 residues in the CDR3. Trimming took off 0 bases at V and 2 bases at J, with 7 bases between the two ends. This chain uses TRBV7-9 with TRBJ1-2; maybe TRBD1 (6 bases). The clonotype comes from a woman between 18 and 29 years old in good health and CMV-seronegative. Sequencing was done on a sample of PBMCs. The CDR3 DNA reads as TGTGCCAGCAGCTTAGCGCAGGGGAACTATGGCTACACCTTC. As protein: CASSLAQGNYGYTF. The whole variable domain, remainder taken from reference TRBV7-9 and TRBJ1-2, is DTGVSQNPRHKITKRGQNVTFRCDPISEHNRLYWYRQTLGQGPEFLTYFQNEAQLEKSRLLSDRFSAERPKGSFSTLEIQRTEQGDSAMYLCASSLAQGNYGYTFGSGTRLTVV.